This T cell receptor (beta chain) emerged from a study of blood T cell repertoires in COVID-19. Generated by immunoSEQ multiplex PCR, the TCRdb table keeps only in-frame clones and is missing some. The table records some 240,000 clones, almost 90% of them present only once. V shed 0 bases and J shed 3 bases, with 16 bases lying between them. CDR1 SGHRS and CDR2 YFSETQ come from the germline V gene. The CDR3 extends over 17 amino acids. This clone showed up just a few times. The chain couples TRBV5-1 to TRBJ1-3; tentatively, D is TRBD1 (5 bases). This receptor was taken from a woman aged 55-69 years with COVID-19, enrolled during active disease. Sequences were obtained from peripheral blood. The CDR3 protein is CASSLGTGLGGGNTIYF. CDR3 nucleotide sequence: TGCGCCAGCAGCTTGGGTACGGGACTCGGGGGTGGAAACACCATATATTTT.